The T cell receptor beta chain under discussion was sequenced for a study of blood T cell repertoires in COVID-19. Study-wide background: Both acute and convalescent COVID-19 samples were obtained from the United States, Italy and Spain.

Clones were read by immunoSEQ multiplex PCR, and TCRdb kept only the in-frame ones, dropping some. Of around 170,000 clones detected, roughly four fifths appear once; the ten largest clones hold 13% to 15%. Germline V gene lookup returns CDR1 MDHEN and CDR2 SYDVKM. The CDR3 extends over 17 amino acids. J gave up 3 bases and V 6 bases, and 16 bases lay outside the gene matches. The sample consisted of peripheral blood. The chain joins TRBV28 to TRBJ2-5; TRBD2 matches 7 bases. This receptor was obtained from a man aged 25-45 years with active or convalescent COVID-19. The DNA for the CDR3 is TGTGCCAGCAGCCGATTTGACTCTTTAGCGGGCGAAGAGACCCAGTACTTC. This sequence encodes CASSRFDSLAGEETQYF.